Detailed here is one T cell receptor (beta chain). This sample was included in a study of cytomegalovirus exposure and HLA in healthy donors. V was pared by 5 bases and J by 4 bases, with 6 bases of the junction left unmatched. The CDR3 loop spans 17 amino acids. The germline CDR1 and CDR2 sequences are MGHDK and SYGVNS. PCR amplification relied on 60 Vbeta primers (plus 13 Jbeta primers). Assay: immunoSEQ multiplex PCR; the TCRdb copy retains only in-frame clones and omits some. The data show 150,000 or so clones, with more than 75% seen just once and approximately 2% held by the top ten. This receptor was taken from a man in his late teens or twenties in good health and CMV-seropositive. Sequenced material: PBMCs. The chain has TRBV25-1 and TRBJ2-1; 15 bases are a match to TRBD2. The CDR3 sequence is CASSHRTSGGAYNEQFF. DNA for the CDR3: TGTGCCAGCAGTCACCGGACTAGCGGGGGGGCGTACAATGAGCAGTTCTTC.